These 30 T cell receptor beta chains share one sample of origin, sequenced in a study of cytomegalovirus exposure and HLA in healthy donors (TCRdb year 2017). Receptor amplification or capture employed the immunoSEQ multiplex PCR assay. A mixture of 60 forward primers for TCR Vbeta segments and 13 reverse primers for TCR Jbeta segments was used in the multiplex PCR. In TCRdb, the immuneACCESS table is reduced to in-frame sequences with V and J assigned. These tables do not hold every clone; where another copy was compared, an unresolved V gene accounts for under half, and the others remain unexplained. Across this sample there are around 200,000 clones, with roughly 80% seen only once. The ten largest clones capture 2.5% to 3.5% of the sample. The sequenced material came from PBMCs. These receptors originate from a female donor in good health and CMV-seronegative.

The J gene is TRBJ2-5, the V gene TRBV30; D is perhaps TRBD1 (5 bases). The J call may be wrong; the DNA end is better matched by TRBJ2-7. CDR3 length: 15 residues. Germline loops: CDR1 GTSNPN, CDR2 SVGIG (reference sequence). The CDR3 region has the DNA TGTGCCTGGAGCCCCAACAAGGGGCCTTCCTACGAGCAGTACTTC. Translated: CAWSPNKGPSYEQYF.

The chain employs TRBV28 and TRBJ1-5; possible D gene TRBD1, 5 bases. The CDR3 has 13 residues. With 5 bases removed from V and 4 bases from J, the gap between germline ends came to 9 bases. Germline loops: CDR1 MDHEN, CDR2 SYDVKM. The CDR3 nucleotides read TGTGCCAGCAGTACCGACAGAAATCAGCCCCAGCATTTT. Residues: CASSTDRNQPQHF.

The gene calls are TRBV19 and TRBJ2-6; no clear D gene. The CDR3 spans 18 residues. CDR1 is LNHDA, CDR2 SQIVND, per germline (reference sequence). The V end was cut by 0 bases, the J end by 0 bases, with 12 bases between. CDR3 sequence: CASSIDMGSRSGANVLTF. CDR3 sequence (DNA): TGTGCCAGTAGTATAGATATGGGCAGTCGCTCTGGGGCCAACGTCCTGACTTTC.

This clone was picked up one time. This chain links TRBV5-4 with TRBJ2-3, with unresolved D. V gave up 0 bases and J gave up 0 bases, with 8 bases separating them. The CDR3 totals 15 residues. Germline V CDR1 and CDR2: SGHNT, YYREEE (reference sequence). The CDR3 loop is CASSLASPSTDTQYF. The CDR3 DNA reads TGTGCCAGCAGCTTGGCTAGTCCTAGCACAGATACGCAGTATTTT.

This clone has just one count. The chain has TRBV30 and TRBJ1-5, with 7 bases aligning to TRBD1. The V gene end was trimmed by 2 bases and the J gene end by 3 bases; junction bases not matched to a gene: 4. CDR1 and CDR2 from the germline V gene are GTSNPN and SVGIG (reference sequence). This CDR3 comprises 14 residues. The CDR3 protein is CAWSTQGYNQPQHF. DNA for the CDR3: TGTGCCTGGAGTACACAGGGGTACAATCAGCCCCAGCATTTT.

This clone was seen more than once but under ten times. The V gene is TRBV7-8, the J gene TRBJ1-2, with D perhaps TRBD1 (6 bases). CDR3 size: 17 residues. V gave up 5 bases and J gave up 0 bases, with 19 bases separating them. CDR1 SGHVS and CDR2 FQNEAQ come from the germline V gene. The CDR3 nucleotides read TGTGCCAGCAGCCTAGAACGGGGGGCCGGGGCTAACTATGGCTACACCTTC. This sequence encodes CASSLERGAGANYGYTF. The entire variable domain, with the rest obtained from reference TRBV7-8 and TRBJ1-2, is as follows: GAGVSQSPRYKVAKRGQDVALRCDPISGHVSLFWYQQALGQGPEFLTYFQNEAQLDKSGLPSDRFFAERPEGSVSTLKIQRTQQEDSAVYLCASSLERGAGANYGYTFGSGTRLTVV.

The genes are TRBV10-3 and TRBJ2-7; 12 nucleotides align to TRBD1. The CDR3 consists of 15 residues. Germline V gives CDR1 ENHRY, CDR2 SYGVKD. V lost 0 bases, J lost 4 bases, and 1 base stayed unmatched. The CDR3 reads CAISESGQGAYEQYF. CDR3 nucleotide sequence: TGTGCCATCAGTGAGTCGGGACAGGGGGCTTACGAGCAGTACTTC.

On this clone: At one end, the junction sequence differs from germline, possibly due to a read error. V gene TRBV19 combines with J gene TRBJ1-1, with no clear D. CDR3 length equals 13 residues. Germline CDR1 is LNHDA and CDR2 is SQIVND (reference sequence). DNA of the CDR3: TGTGCCAGTAGTACAAGGGAGAACGCTGAAGCTTTCTTT. As protein: CASSTRENAEAFF.

This chain uses TRBV7-2 with TRBJ2-3; 8 bases line up with TRBD2. V lost 4 bases to trimming and J lost 2 bases; unmatched junction nucleotides: 5. There are 15 residues in the CDR3. Germline CDR1 reads SGHTA; CDR2 reads FQGNSA. In DNA, the CDR3 is TGTGCCAGCAGCTCCTTAGCGGGGACCACAGATACGCAGTATTTT. It yields the protein CASSSLAGTTDTQYF.

The V and J genes are TRBV5-1 and TRBJ2-7; no reliable D call. Between the trimmed V and J ends, which lost 0 bases and 0 bases, there was a span of 13 bases. This CDR3 has 16 residues. Per the germline V gene, CDR1 is SGHRS and CDR2 is YFSETQ. In nucleotides, the CDR3 is TGCGCCAGCAGCTTGGCGTTCAGCGCCGACTCCTACGAGCAGTACTTC. Protein product: CASSLAFSADSYEQYF.

V gene TRBV7-2 combines with J gene TRBJ2-3; D remains unclear. V lost 2 bases and J 1 base, leaving 10 bases between the germline ends. CDR3 length: 15 residues. Looked up from germline, CDR1 is SGHTA and CDR2 is FQGNSA. The CDR3 sequence is CASSLISRGTDTQYF. CDR3 coding DNA: TGTGCCAGCAGCTTAATAAGTCGGGGCACAGATACGCAGTATTTT.

The J gene is TRBJ1-2, the V gene TRBV28; 9 bases align to TRBD1. The length of the CDR3 is 15 residues. Per germline, CDR1 MDHEN and CDR2 SYDVKM. V shed 5 bases, J shed 4 bases, and the junction held 8 bases outside the gene matches. CDR3 DNA: TGTGCCAGCAGTCGCCCGACAGGGGGTATCTATGGCTACACCTTC. It is translated as CASSRPTGGIYGYTF.

The sample holds a few counts of this clone. This rearrangement joins TRBV10-1 to TRBJ1-6, with 7 nucleotides matching TRBD1. V lost 6 bases, J lost 6 bases, and 2 bases stayed unmatched. Germline V gene sequence: CDR1 WNHNN, CDR2 SYGVQD (reference sequence). CDR3 length equals 13 residues. The CDR3: CASRAGGNSPLHF. The CDR3 bases are TGCGCCAGCAGGGCAGGGGGTAATTCACCCCTCCACTTT.

CDR3 residues: CSVRTRPTNSYEQYF. CDR3 DNA: TGCAGCGTTAGGACTAGACCCACCAACTCCTACGAGCAGTACTTC. The chain joins TRBV29-1 to TRBJ2-7; 7 positions match TRBD2. This CDR3 is 15 amino acids long. Germline V gene lookup returns CDR1 SQVTM and CDR2 ANQGSEA. The trim removed 5 bases at V and 0 bases at J, leaving 10 bases unmatched.

The chain is built from TRBV6-5 and TRBJ1-1, with 7 bases fitting TRBD1. There are 14 residues in the CDR3. Germline trimming cut 5 bases from V and 1 base from J; bases unmatched to any gene: 4. Germline CDR1 is MNHEY and CDR2 is SVGAGI. The CDR3 is CASSPGQTNTEAFF. For the CDR3, the DNA is TGTGCCAGCAGTCCGGGACAGACGAACACTGAAGCTTTCTTT.

A single count supports this clone. The rearrangement uses TRBV28 and TRBJ1-1; D is unresolved. The CDR3 is 14 amino acids. In germline, CDR1 is MDHEN, CDR2 SYDVKM. V lost 2 bases to trimming and J lost 11 bases, with 18 bases between them. The CDR3 DNA reads as TGTGCCAGCAGTTTAAGAGATCTCGGGTCCTCTGCTTTCTTT. Amino acids: CASSLRDLGSSAFF.

The chain combines TRBV28 with TRBJ2-7, with TRBD2 as a possible D gene (6 bases). CDR1 MDHEN and CDR2 SYDVKM come from the germline V gene. The ends were cut back, 4 bases at V and 0 bases at J, with 10 bases in the middle. The CDR3 consists of 14 residues. CDR3 sequence: CASSWRGYSYEQYF. The CDR3 coding sequence is TGTGCCAGCAGTTGGCGGGGCTACTCCTACGAGCAGTACTTC.

The chain couples TRBV29-1 to TRBJ1-4, with a possible D match to TRBD1 (5 bases). Germline assignment: CDR1 SQVTM and CDR2 ANQGSEA. The CDR3 has 13 amino acids. The ends were cut back, 5 bases at V and 7 bases at J, with 14 bases in the middle. The CDR3 protein is CSVPGYPGEKLFF. The CDR3 DNA reads as TGCAGCGTTCCAGGGTATCCGGGTGAAAAACTGTTTTTT.

This chain joins TRBV20-1 and TRBJ1-2; D gene unclear. Germline lookup yields CDR1 DFQATT and CDR2 SNEGSKA (reference sequence). The CDR3 totals 11 residues. V dropped 5 bases and J dropped 8 bases, with 12 bases sitting between them. In DNA, the CDR3 is TGCAGTGCTGGATCGGCGGGGGGCTACACCTTC. Amino acid sequence: CSAGSAGGYTF.

The chain recombines TRBV5-1 with TRBJ1-1; D unresolved. CDR3 length: 13 residues. V dropped 0 bases and J dropped 1 base, with 4 bases sitting between them. From germline, CDR1 is SGHRS and CDR2 YFSETQ. CDR3 sequence reads: CASSLAGNTEAFF. The CDR3 region has the DNA TGCGCCAGCAGCTTGGCGGGGAACACTGAAGCTTTCTTT.

The chain carries TRBV6-6 and TRBJ2-7; D is possibly TRBD1 (8 bases). V was clipped by 2 bases and J by 4 bases, with 18 bases between them. The CDR3 totals 16 residues. The germline V gene has CDR1 MNHNY and CDR2 SVGAGI (reference sequence). DNA of the CDR3: TGTGCCAGCAGTTACCGACCGGACAGGGACTATTACGAGCAGTACTTC. Its translation: CASSYRPDRDYYEQYF.

The chain combines TRBV10-3 with TRBJ1-1; no clear D. CDR1 is ENHRY, CDR2 SYGVKD, per germline. CDR3 length: 12 amino acids. V lost 6 bases and J lost 1, with 6 bases in between. In DNA form, the CDR3 reads TGTGCCATCAGCGGGTCGAACACTGAAGCTTTCTTT. As protein: CAISGSNTEAFF.

This clone was observed once. The chain employs TRBV9 and TRBJ1-5; 9 nucleotides line up with TRBD1. The CDR3 spans 21 residues. V lost 3 bases to trimming and J lost 0 bases; unmatched junction nucleotides: 19. Germline CDR1 and CDR2: SGDLS and YYNGEE. The chain's CDR3 is CASSAGQGTPLGSHSNQPQHF. In nucleotides, the CDR3 is TGTGCCAGCAGCGCGGGACAGGGCACTCCTTTAGGGTCACATAGCAATCAGCCCCAGCATTTT.

The chain joins TRBV29-1 to TRBJ2-3, with D maybe TRBD1 (6 bases). Looked up from germline, CDR1 is SQVTM and CDR2 is ANQGSEA. The CDR3 has 12 amino acids. The germline V and J ends were trimmed by 7 bases and 6 bases, with 14 bases remaining between them. CDR3 nucleotides: TGCAGCGGCCTACCACAGGGTGATACGCAGTATTTT. Translation: CSGLPQGDTQYF.

The chain uses TRBV11-2 and TRBJ2-1; D is possibly TRBD2 (5 bases). Per germline, CDR1 SGHAT and CDR2 FQNNGV. The CDR3 consists of 13 residues. V lost 5 bases and J 3 bases, leaving 8 bases between the germline ends. As DNA, the CDR3 is TGTGCCAGCAGCAACGGGGACTACAATGAGCAGTTCTTC. It is translated as CASSNGDYNEQFF.

On this clone itself: The same CDR3 arises from other DNA sequences in this sample as well. CDR3 in amino acids: CASSPRGGSQETQYF. In DNA, the CDR3 is TGTGCCAGCAGCCCCCGCGGGGGGTCACAAGAGACCCAGTACTTC. The chain employs TRBV7-2 and TRBJ2-5; 8 nucleotides align to TRBD2. Germline V CDR1 and CDR2: SGHTA, FQGNSA. Trimming at V came to 5 bases and at J to 2 bases, leaving 7 bases not matched to a gene. The CDR3 is made up of 15 amino acids.

The chain couples TRBV18 to TRBJ2-3; a possible D gene is TRBD2 (6 bases). This CDR3 has 16 amino acids. The ends were cut back, 1 base at V and 1 base at J, with 12 bases in the middle. CDR1 is KGHSH and CDR2 is LQKENI in the germline V gene. DNA for the CDR3: TGTGCCAGCTCACCACTGCGGGGTGGTGGCACAGATACGCAGTATTTT. Its protein is CASSPLRGGGTDTQYF. Based on the CDR3 plus reference TRBV18 and TRBJ2-3, the full variable domain is NAGVMQNPRHLVRRRGQEARLRCSPMKGHSHVYWYRQLPEEGLKFMVYLQKENIIDESGMPKERFSAEFPKEGPSILRIQQVVRGDSAAYFCASSPLRGGGTDTQYFGPGTRLTVL.

The rearrangement uses TRBV5-1 and TRBJ1-1; D not certain. Germline assignment: CDR1 SGHRS and CDR2 YFSETQ. V lost 0 bases to trimming and J lost 1 base, with 13 bases between them. The CDR3 covers 16 residues. CDR3 nucleotides: TGCGCCAGCAGCTTGGCCCGGGGAGTAGAGAACACTGAAGCTTTCTTT. As protein: CASSLARGVENTEAFF.

Only one count was recorded for this clone. The chain employs TRBV5-4 and TRBJ1-1; 8 bases map to TRBD1. CDR1 and CDR2 (germline): SGHNT, YYREEE (reference sequence). The length of the CDR3 is 14 residues. Trimming cost V 2 bases and J 2 bases; bases outside gene matches: 2. The CDR3 DNA sequence: TGTGCCAGCAGCTTTACAGGGGGAAACACTGAAGCTTTCTTT. It specifies CASSFTGGNTEAFF.

The rearrangement links TRBV28 to TRBJ2-1, with TRBD1 identical over 9 bases. The CDR3 loop spans 15 amino acids. The trim removed 6 bases at V and 8 bases at J, leaving 11 bases unmatched. Per the germline V gene, CDR1 is MDHEN and CDR2 is SYDVKM. In DNA form, the CDR3 reads TGTGCCAGCAGACTACCGGGACAGGGTACCTATGAGCAGTTCTTC. It codes for CASRLPGQGTYEQFF.